This T cell receptor (beta chain) was identified during a study of neurological immune-mediated disorders. Study conclusions and caveats: No CDR3 amino acid sequences were shared by expanded clones across subjects, suggesting private repertoires in all groups.

Germline CDR1 reads SEHNR; CDR2 reads FQNEAQ (reference sequence). The CDR3 spans 13 residues. Trimming removed 5 bases from V and 4 bases from J, with 11 bases in between. PBMCs numbering 2 million and stored at -80 C yielded the unsorted libraries. This clonotype was observed many times. Antigen specificity is unknown. Each CDR3 protein gets one entry after TCRdb re-called the 5' RACE reads with MiXCR. This sample has tens of thousands of distinct CDR3 sequences, with less than 6% found just once. The sequencing sample was made of PBMCs. V and J are TRBV7-9 and TRBJ1-2, with unresolved D. The sequence was obtained from a woman aged 45-60 years with multiple sclerosis. The CDR3 reads CASSLGQTYGYTF. CDR3 DNA: TGTGCCAGCAGCCTCGGGCAGACCTATGGCTACACCTTC.